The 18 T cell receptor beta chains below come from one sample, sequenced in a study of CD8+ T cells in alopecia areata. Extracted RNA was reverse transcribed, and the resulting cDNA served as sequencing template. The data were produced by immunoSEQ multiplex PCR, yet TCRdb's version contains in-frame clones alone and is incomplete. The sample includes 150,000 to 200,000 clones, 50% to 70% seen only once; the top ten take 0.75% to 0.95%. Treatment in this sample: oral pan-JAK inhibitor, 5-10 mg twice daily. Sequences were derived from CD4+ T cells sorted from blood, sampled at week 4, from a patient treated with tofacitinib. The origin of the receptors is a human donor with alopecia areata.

CDR3 sequence: CASSVEPGGWNEQFF. CDR3 nucleotides: TGTGCCAGCAGCGTAGAGCCAGGGGGATGGAATGAGCAGTTCTTC. The chain joins TRBV9 to TRBJ2-1; 7 bases are a match to TRBD1. This CDR3 contains 15 residues. Germline values: CDR1 SGDLS, CDR2 YYNGEE. After removal of 0 bases from V and 7 bases from J, the junction contained 7 bases not matched to a gene.

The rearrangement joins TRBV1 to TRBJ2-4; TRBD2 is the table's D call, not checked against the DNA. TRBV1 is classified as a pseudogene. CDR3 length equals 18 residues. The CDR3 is CTSSLSSGGLLAKNIQYF. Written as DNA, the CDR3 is TGCACCAGCAGCCTCTCGAGCGGGGGGCTTCTAGCCAAAAACATTCAGTACTTC.

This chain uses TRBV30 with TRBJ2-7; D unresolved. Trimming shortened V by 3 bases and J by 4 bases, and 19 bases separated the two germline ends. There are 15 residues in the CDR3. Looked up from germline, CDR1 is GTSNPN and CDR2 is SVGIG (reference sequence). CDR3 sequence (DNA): TGTGCCTGGAGACAAAAAAGGATACTATCATACGAGCAGTACTTC. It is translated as CAWRQKRILSYEQYF.

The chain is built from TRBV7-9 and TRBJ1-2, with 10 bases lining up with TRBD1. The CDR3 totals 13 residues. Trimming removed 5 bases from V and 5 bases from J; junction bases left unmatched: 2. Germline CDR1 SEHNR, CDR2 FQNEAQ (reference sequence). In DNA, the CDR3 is TGTGCCAGCAGCATGGGACAGGGGTATGGCTACACCTTC. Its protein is CASSMGQGYGYTF.

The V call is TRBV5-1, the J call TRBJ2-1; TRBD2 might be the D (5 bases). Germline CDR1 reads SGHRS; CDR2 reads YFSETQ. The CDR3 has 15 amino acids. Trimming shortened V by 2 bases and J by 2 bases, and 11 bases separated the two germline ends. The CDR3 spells CASSFGLPTYNEQFF. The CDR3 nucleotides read TGCGCCAGCAGCTTCGGACTTCCTACCTACAATGAGCAGTTCTTC.

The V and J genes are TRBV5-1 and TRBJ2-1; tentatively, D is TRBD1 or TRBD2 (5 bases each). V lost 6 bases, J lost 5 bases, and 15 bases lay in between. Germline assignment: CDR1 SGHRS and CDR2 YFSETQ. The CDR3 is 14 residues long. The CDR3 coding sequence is TGCGCCAGCACAACGAGGGGCTTTGACAATGAGCAGTTCTTC. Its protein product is CASTTRGFDNEQFF.

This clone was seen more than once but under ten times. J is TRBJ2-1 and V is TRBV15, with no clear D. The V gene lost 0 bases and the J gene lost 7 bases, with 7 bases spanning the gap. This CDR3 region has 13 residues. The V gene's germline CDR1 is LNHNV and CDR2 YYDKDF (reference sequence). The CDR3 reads CATSRDFQNEQFF. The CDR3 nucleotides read TGTGCCACCAGCAGAGATTTTCAAAATGAGCAGTTCTTC.

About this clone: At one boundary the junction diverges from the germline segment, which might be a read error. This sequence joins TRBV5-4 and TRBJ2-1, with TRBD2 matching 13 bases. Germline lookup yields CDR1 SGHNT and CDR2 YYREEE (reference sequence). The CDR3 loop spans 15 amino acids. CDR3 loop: CASSLGTSGANEQFF. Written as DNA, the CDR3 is TGTGCCAGCAGTTTGGGGACTAGCGGGGCCAATGAGCAGTTCTTC.

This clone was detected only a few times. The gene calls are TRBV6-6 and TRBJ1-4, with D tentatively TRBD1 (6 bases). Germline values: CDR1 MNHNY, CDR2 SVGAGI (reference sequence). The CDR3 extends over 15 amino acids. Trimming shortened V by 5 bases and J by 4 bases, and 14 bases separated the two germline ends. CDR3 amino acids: CASSPTGGRNEKLFF. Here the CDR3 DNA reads TGTGCCAGCAGTCCCACCGGGGGCCGTAATGAAAAACTGTTTTTT.

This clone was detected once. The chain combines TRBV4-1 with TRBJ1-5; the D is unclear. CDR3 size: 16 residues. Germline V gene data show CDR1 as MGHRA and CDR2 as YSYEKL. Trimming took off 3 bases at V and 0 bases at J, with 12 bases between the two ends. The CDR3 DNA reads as TGCGCCAGCAGCCATAAGGGAGGGAATAGCAATCAGCCCCAGCATTTT. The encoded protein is CASSHKGGNSNQPQHF.

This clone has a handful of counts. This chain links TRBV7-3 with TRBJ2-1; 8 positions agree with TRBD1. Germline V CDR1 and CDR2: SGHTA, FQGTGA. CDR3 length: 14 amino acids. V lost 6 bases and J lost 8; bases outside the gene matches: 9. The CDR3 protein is CASSGQGQGDEQFF. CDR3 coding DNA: TGTGCCAGCAGTGGACAGGGCCAAGGTGATGAGCAGTTCTTC.

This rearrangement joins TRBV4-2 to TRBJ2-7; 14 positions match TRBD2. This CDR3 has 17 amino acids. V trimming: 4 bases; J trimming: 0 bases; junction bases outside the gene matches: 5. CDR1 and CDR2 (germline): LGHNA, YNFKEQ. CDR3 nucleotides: TGTGCCAGCAGCCTCGGACTAGCGGGGGGCATCTCCTACGAGCAGTACTTC. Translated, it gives CASSLGLAGGISYEQYF.

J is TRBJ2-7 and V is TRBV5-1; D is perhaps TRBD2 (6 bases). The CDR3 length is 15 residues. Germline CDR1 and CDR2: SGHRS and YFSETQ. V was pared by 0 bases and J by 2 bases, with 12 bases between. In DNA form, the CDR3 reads TGCGCCAGCAGCTTGGCCCCGGGAGAGGCCTACGAGCAGTACTTC. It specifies CASSLAPGEAYEQYF.

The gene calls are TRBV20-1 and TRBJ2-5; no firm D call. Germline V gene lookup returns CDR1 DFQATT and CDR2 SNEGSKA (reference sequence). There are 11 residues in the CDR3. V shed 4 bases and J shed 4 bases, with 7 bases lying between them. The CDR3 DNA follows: TGCAGTGCTACGTTGGTAGAGACCCAGTACTTC. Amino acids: CSATLVETQYF.

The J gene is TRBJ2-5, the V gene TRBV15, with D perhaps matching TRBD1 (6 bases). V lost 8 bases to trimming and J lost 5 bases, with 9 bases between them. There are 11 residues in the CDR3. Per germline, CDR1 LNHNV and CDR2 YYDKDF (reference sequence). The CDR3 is CATSGAETQYF. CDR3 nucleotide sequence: TGTGCCACCTCAGGGGCCGAGACCCAGTACTTC.

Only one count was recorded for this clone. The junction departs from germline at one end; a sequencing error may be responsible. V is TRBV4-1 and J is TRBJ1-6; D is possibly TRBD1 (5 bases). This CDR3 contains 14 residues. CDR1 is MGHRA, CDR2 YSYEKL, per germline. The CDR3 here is CASSQDWGNSPLHF. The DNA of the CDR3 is TGTGCCAGCAGCCAAGATTGGGGGAACTCACCCCTCCACTTT.

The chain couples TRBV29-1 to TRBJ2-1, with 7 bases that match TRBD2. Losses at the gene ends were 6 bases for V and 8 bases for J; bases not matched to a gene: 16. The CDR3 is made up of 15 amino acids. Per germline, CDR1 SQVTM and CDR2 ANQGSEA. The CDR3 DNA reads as TGCAGCGTAAGGGAAGGAGCGGGGAGAAGGTATGAGCAGTTCTTC. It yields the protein CSVREGAGRRYEQFF.

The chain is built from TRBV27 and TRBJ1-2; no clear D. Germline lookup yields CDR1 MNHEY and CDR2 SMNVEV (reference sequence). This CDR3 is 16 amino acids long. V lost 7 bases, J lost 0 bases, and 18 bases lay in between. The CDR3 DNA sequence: TGTGCCAGCACCCGAGACGCCCGCAAAGCTAACTATGGCTACACCTTC. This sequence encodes CASTRDARKANYGYTF.